The subject of this entry is one T cell receptor (beta chain). Antigen unknown. The ends were cut back, 0 bases at V and 6 bases at J, with 12 bases in the middle. Germline CDR1 DFQATT, CDR2 SNEGSKA (reference sequence). The CDR3 contains 13 residues. Constant-segment primers served in 5'RACE that generated TCR alpha and TCR beta cDNA libraries bearing sample barcodes and UMIs. TCRdb itself ran the 5' RACE reads through MiXCR, one entry per CDR3 protein. The sample has about 130,000 distinct CDR3 sequences; 20% to 25% are singletons. This sample stems from a study of T-cell memory formation after mild COVID-19. Study-wide points: Clones that contracted from day 15 to 85 had balanced CD4/CD8; later expanders were CD4+ biased. For contracting clones, CD4+ ones sat mainly in CM and EM, CD8+ in EMRA. Cross-reactive memory apparently joined, as some responding clones appeared in pre-infection memory.

Sequenced sample: PBMCs or a T cell subset sorted from them (not recorded which). The J gene is TRBJ2-7, the V gene TRBV20-1, with D possibly being TRBD2 (5 bases). The TCR originated in an adult woman who had mild COVID-19 (a few samples of this study predate the infection). Cell type and time point are not known. CDR3: CSARDYAGVEQYF. Here the CDR3 DNA reads TGCAGTGCTAGAGACTACGCCGGGGTCGAGCAGTACTTC.